These 4 T cell receptor beta chains came from one sample sequenced in a study of OX40 agonist ivuxolimab in advanced cancers. Here immunoSEQ multiplex PCR was the method, and the copy in TCRdb shows in-frame clones only, minus some. Of roughly 20,000 clones in the sample, over 75% are singletons; the top ten hold about 33%. The starting material was CD4+ or CD8+ T cells sorted from blood, obtained in a trial of the OX40 agonist ivuxolimab. The receptor source for this set is an adult with an advanced solid tumor such as melanoma, head and neck, liver or kidney cancer.

V is TRBV11-1 and J is TRBJ2-7; D is ambiguous. Trimming took 6 bases from V and 0 from J, leaving 9 bases between them. Germline V gives CDR1 SGHAT, CDR2 FQDESV (reference sequence). The CDR3 is 13 amino acids. The CDR3: CASSSDGSYEQYF. DNA for the CDR3: TGTGCCAGCAGTTCTGACGGCTCCTACGAGCAGTACTTC.

The V gene is TRBV5-8, the J gene TRBJ1-1; a possible D gene is TRBD1 (6 bases). Trimming left V 4 bases short and J 1 base short, with 11 bases between. Germline V lookup: CDR1 SGHTS, CDR2 YDEGEE. This CDR3 is built from 14 residues. Here the CDR3 DNA reads TGTGCCAGCAGCCTGGGACATCCGAACACTGAAGCTTTCTTT. Protein: CASSLGHPNTEAFF.

As to this clone: A read error may account for a junction end that differs from germline. This rearrangement joins TRBV28 to TRBJ1-4; tentatively, D is TRBD1 (5 bases). This CDR3 has 16 amino acids. CDR1 is MDHEN and CDR2 is SYDVKM in the germline V gene. CDR3 DNA sequence: TGTGCCAGCAGTTCCTGGCAGGGACCCACTAATGAAAAACTGTCTTTT. Protein product: CASSSWQGPTNEKLSF.

The chain uses TRBV6-5 and TRBJ2-3; D is unresolved. V lost 7 bases and J 7 bases, leaving 15 bases between the germline ends. This CDR3 comprises 13 residues. Germline CDR1 MNHEY, CDR2 SVGAGI. The DNA for the CDR3 is TGTGCCAGCAACAACGGATTGGGTCATACGCAGTATTTT. As protein: CASNNGLGHTQYF.